This TCR beta chain was identified during a study of blood T cell repertoires in COVID-19. Across the whole study: From T cells, B-cell-depleted T cells, or PBMCs came the material, which was cDNA or gDNA.

Authors' analysis steps: Amplification of reference gene primers was used by the study to estimate nucleated cell counts. The protocol was immunoSEQ multiplex PCR, while the TCRdb copy is restricted to in-frame clones and leaves out a portion. V and J calls and clone size are copied from that table; D and trimming were computed from the DNA. Among approximately 270,000 clones listed, 80% to 90% were seen once. Enrolled through a virtual design, the participants were between about 18 and 100 years of age and came from under 25 US areas. This CDR3 has 16 residues. Trimming removed 0 bases from V and 0 bases from J, with 9 bases in between. Germline values: CDR1 LNHNV, CDR2 YYDKDF (reference sequence). This clone occurred once.

The clonotype comes from a woman aged 45 to 65 who had recovered from COVID-19. The sequencing sample was made of PBMCs or T cells enriched from blood (not recorded which). The chain is built from TRBV15 and TRBJ1-3; D is uncertain. The CDR3 sequence is CATSRDAGSSGNTIYF. CDR3 bases: TGTGCCACCAGCAGAGATGCAGGTTCCTCTGGAAACACCATATATTTT.